This T cell receptor (beta chain) was captured by sequencing in a study of CXCR3-negative and CXCR3-positive naive CD8 T cells. 5' RACE with UMI labels generated the TRB cDNA libraries. Each CDR3 protein gets one entry in TCRdb, which reprocessed the 5' RACE reads and gives no DNA. The sample features over 40,000 distinct CDR3 sequences, with around 1.9% in its top ten. The CDR3 runs to 15 residues. CDR1 and CDR2 from the germline V gene are LGHNA and YNFKEQ. The chain combines TRBV4-2 with TRBJ2-4; TCRdb selects TRBD1, and the lack of DNA leaves this call unchecked. Sequencing input: naive CXCR3- CD8+ T cells from blood. Subset given: CD45RO-CCR7+CD27+CD95- naive CD8+ T cells lacking CXCR3 (TNR3-). This sequence originates from a human donor in good health. Some clones in this sample may be carry-over from other donors' samples. CDR3 protein: CASSQVNDQGDIQYF.